This is a list of T cell receptor beta chains from one sample in a study of blood T cells in healthy people across ages. Each CDR3 protein gets one entry after TCRdb re-called the 5' RACE reads with MiXCR. The table has around 1,000,000 distinct CDR3 sequences, approximately 25% seen once. This same sample was also part of a study on T cells of mothers and their children.

Sequenced input: blood. The origin of the receptors is a girl under 10 years old in good health. Each CDR3 is given without its conserved first and last residue.

v_gene | CDR3aa
TRBV20-1 | SASPFTGGGPRGVTQY
TRBV2 | ASIRVPGNTTY
TRBV18 | ASSNPISLTDTQY
TRBV27 | ASSEGGVDTEAF
TRBV27 | ASSQAGGERETQY
TRBV5-1 | ASSFETGQNIQY
TRBV7-9 | ASSPVVGQETQY
TRBV29-1 | SGSSPGSRDTQY
TRBV6-2/TRBV6-3 | ASSRDSSNQPQH
TRBV6-2/TRBV6-3 | ASTRSGTQY
TRBV29-1 | SVVGTSGRTYEQY
TRBV7-8 | ASSSMQQGNYGYT
TRBV7-3 | ASSLGGKGNEQY
TRBV5-1 | ASSFEGGGYT
TRBV4-3 | ASSHRGAEKLF
TRBV5-1 | ASSLDGSGIYEQY
TRBV3-1 | ASSLQLAGETDTQY
TRBV6-1 | AILKDGPNYGYT
TRBV20-1 | SATTGTSGTYEQY
TRBV18 | ASSRGGSDTEAF
TRBV3-1 | ASSQGGLAVSSYEQY
TRBV2 | ASSDGGSSYNEQF
TRBV27 | ASSFLMAGDTQY
TRBV2 | ASSVTGSREAF
TRBV20-1 | SARSRGTTSYNEQF
TRBV29-1 | SVGLGGTGVGETQY
TRBV29-1 | SVAASGGAKDTQY
TRBV28 | ASSSRAGNRADTQY
TRBV7-3 | ASSLIAGGQDEQF
TRBV29-1 | SVLGDRGWNEQF
TRBV12-3/TRBV12-4 | ASSRGDRAF
TRBV3-1 | ASSQVLAGEETQY
TRBV12-5 | ASGLFTGSFYGYT
TRBV12-3/TRBV12-4 | ASSHDRPTDTQY
TRBV27 | ASSTPVLGQETQY
TRBV28 | ASRLPGTSRHEQF
TRBV28 | ASRHRDSSGANVLT
TRBV4-1 | ASSQDITGGRFEQY
TRBV29-1 | SFERRGGGELL
TRBV7-9 | ASSLPGAYVQY
TRBV29-1 | SVTGTYGYT
TRBV6-6 | ASSSRLAGGHEQY
TRBV6-5 | ASSYKWWDPQQY
TRBV28 | ASIGSWDSITGELF
TRBV24-1 | ATSDFRVDSRWGSGYT
TRBV24-1 | ATSDYLPETQY
TRBV27 | ASSLFGRNIVWTNEKLF
TRBV5-1 | ASRLLQTGVDGYT
TRBV25-1 | ASSEWGSGANEQY
TRBV9 | ASSVGIQGSMNTEAF
TRBV28 | ASSFNGGGEKLF
TRBV12-5 | ASGHGQGIYNEQF
TRBV3-1 | ASGQEATLSNSPLH
TRBV9 | ASSIREAHTDTQY
TRBV20-1 | SAPGTYNEQF
TRBV5-1 | ASSLAAGPGTNEKLF
TRBV6-2/TRBV6-3 | ASSWGVGRPASYGYT
TRBV24-1 | ATSDTSRLAGGYEQF